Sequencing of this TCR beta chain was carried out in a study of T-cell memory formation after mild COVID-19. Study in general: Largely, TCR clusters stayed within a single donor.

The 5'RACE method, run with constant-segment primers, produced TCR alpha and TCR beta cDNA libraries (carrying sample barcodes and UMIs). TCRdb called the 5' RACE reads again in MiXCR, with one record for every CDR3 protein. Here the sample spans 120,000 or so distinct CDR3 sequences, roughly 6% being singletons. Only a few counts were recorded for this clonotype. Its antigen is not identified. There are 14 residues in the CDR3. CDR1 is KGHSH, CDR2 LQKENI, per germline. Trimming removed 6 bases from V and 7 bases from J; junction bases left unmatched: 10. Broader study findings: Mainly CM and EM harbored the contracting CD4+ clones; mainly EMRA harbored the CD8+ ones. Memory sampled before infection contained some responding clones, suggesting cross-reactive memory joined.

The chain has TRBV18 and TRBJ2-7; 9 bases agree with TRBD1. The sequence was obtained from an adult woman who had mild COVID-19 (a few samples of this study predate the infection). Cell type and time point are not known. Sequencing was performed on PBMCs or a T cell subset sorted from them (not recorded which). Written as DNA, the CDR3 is TGTGCCAGCTCCCCCGGGACAGGGCCTGAGGAGCAGTACTTC. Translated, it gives CASSPGTGPEEQYF.